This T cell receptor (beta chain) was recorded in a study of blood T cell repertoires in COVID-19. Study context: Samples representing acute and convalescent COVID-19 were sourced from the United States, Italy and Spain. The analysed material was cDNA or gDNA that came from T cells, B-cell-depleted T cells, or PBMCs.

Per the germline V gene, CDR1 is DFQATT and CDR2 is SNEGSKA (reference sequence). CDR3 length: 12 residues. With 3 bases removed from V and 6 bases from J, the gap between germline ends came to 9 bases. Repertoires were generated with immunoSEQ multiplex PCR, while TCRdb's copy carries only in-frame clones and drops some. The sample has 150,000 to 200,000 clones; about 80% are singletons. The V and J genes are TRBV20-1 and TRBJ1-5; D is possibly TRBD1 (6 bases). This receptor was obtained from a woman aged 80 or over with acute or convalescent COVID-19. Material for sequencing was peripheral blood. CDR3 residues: CSASLGGQPQHF. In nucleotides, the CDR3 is TGCAGTGCTAGTCTAGGGGGTCAGCCCCAGCATTTT.